A single sample gave rise to the 14 T cell receptor beta chains below, sequenced in a study of shared T cell receptors in the human thymus. Measured with immunoSEQ multiplex PCR; TCRdb has only the in-frame clones, and not every one. The sample consists of hundreds of thousands of clones, roughly 90% of them appearing once. The same sample was also used in a study of human thymus T cells.

Input material: thymocytes. The receptor set was obtained from a boy under two years old with a congenital heart defect.

This clone was counted a few times. V is TRBV7-9 and J is TRBJ2-5; 9 bases fit TRBD2. The germline V gene has CDR1 SEHNR and CDR2 FQNEAQ (reference sequence). This CDR3 is 16 amino acids long. Trimming took 5 bases from V and 1 from J; bases not matched to a gene: 8. The CDR3 DNA reads as TGTGCCAGCAGCCTTGGGGTAGCGGGAGTCCAAGAGACCCAGTACTTC. It specifies CASSLGVAGVQETQYF.

The chain recombines TRBV10-3 with TRBJ2-3; TRBD2 matches 15 bases. Germline V gives CDR1 ENHRY, CDR2 SYGVKD. J gave up 6 bases and V 6 bases, and 4 bases lay outside the gene matches. The CDR3 is 15 amino acids. For the CDR3, the DNA is TGTGCCATCAGGGGACTAGCGGGAGGAGCCGATACGCAGTATTTT. Amino acid sequence: CAIRGLAGGADTQYF.

This clone turned up a few times. The rearrangement joins TRBV6-4 to TRBJ2-1, with 9 bases identical to TRBD2. Per germline, CDR1 MRHNA and CDR2 SNTAGT. V shed 4 bases, J shed 9 bases, and the junction held 10 bases outside the gene matches. The CDR3 covers 15 residues. The CDR3 coding sequence is TGTGCCAGCAGTGCTTCAGCGGGAGGTATCCCTGAGCAGTTCTTC. Its translation: CASSASAGGIPEQFF.

This chain uses TRBV28 with TRBJ2-2; TRBD2 matches 10 bases. Looked up from germline, CDR1 is MDHEN and CDR2 is SYDVKM. The CDR3 spans 15 residues. J gave up 8 bases and V 8 bases, and 11 bases lay outside the gene matches. CDR3 DNA: TGTGCCAGCCTAACTAGCGGGGCAGGCCCGGGGGAGCTGTTTTTT. Translated: CASLTSGAGPGELFF.

The chain is built from TRBV2 and TRBJ2-4; D is unresolved. CDR3 size: 15 residues. The V gene's germline CDR1 is SNHLY and CDR2 FYNNEI. Deletions cut 7 bases from V and 3 bases from J, with 16 bases between. CDR3 DNA: TGTGCCAGCATTCCCCCGGAGTTCGACAAAAACATTCAGTACTTC. Protein product: CASIPPEFDKNIQYF.

The chain recombines TRBV14 with TRBJ2-7; TRBD2 agrees at 12 bases. The CDR3 runs to 21 residues. Looked up from germline, CDR1 is SGHDN and CDR2 is FVKESK. The ends lost 0 bases at V and 6 bases at J; junction bases unmatched: 21. The CDR3 bases are TGTGCCAGCAGCCAAGATGAGGTGACTAGCGGGAGTATCAGGGCGGGTCTCGAGCAGTACTTC. It is translated as CASSQDEVTSGSIRAGLEQYF.

This chain uses TRBV11-2 with TRBJ1-2; D not certain. Trimming took 5 bases from V and 2 from J, leaving 15 bases between them. The germline gives CDR1 SGHAT, CDR2 FQNNGV. The CDR3 spans 15 residues. CDR3 in DNA: TGTGCCAGCAGCCGCTCTGACATCGTGAACTATGGCTACACCTTC. Translated, it gives CASSRSDIVNYGYTF.

The V gene is TRBV6-1, the J gene TRBJ2-1, with D maybe TRBD1 (6 bases). V was trimmed by 6 bases and J by 2 bases, leaving 8 bases between them. The CDR3 consists of 13 residues. Germline assignment: CDR1 MNHNS and CDR2 SASEGT. The CDR3 DNA reads as TGTGCCAGCAGCCAGGGGCCCTACAATGAGCAGTTCTTC. It translates to CASSQGPYNEQFF.

This clone was seen only a few times. V usage is TRBV10-3 and J usage is TRBJ1-2; D is unresolved. V was cut by 0 bases and J by 9 bases, with 8 bases left in between. This CDR3 is 12 amino acids long. The germline gives CDR1 ENHRY, CDR2 SYGVKD. The CDR3 is CAISESEFRYTF. In DNA form, the CDR3 reads TGTGCCATCAGTGAGTCTGAGTTCCGCTACACCTTC.

This clone was counted a single time. The chain couples TRBV4-3 to TRBJ2-6; 11 bases are shared with TRBD1. V trimming: 5 bases; J trimming: 0 bases; junction bases outside the gene matches: 6. This CDR3 is built from 18 residues. Per germline, CDR1 LGHNA and CDR2 YSLEER. CDR3 residues: CASSASGTGGSGANVLTF. The CDR3 DNA is TGCGCCAGCAGCGCTTCCGGGACAGGGGGCTCTGGGGCCAACGTCCTGACTTTC.

This clone was detected once. The rearrangement uses TRBV5-6 and TRBJ2-5, with D possibly TRBD2 on 5 matching bases. Germline V gene sequence: CDR1 SGHDT, CDR2 YYEEEE. The CDR3 covers 16 residues. Between the trimmed V and J ends, which lost 4 bases and 2 bases, there was a span of 18 bases. The CDR3, as DNA: TGTGCCAGCAGCACGGACCCAGCGGAGACACAAGAGACCCAGTACTTC. Amino acid sequence: CASSTDPAETQETQYF.

V and J are TRBV5-5 and TRBJ2-7; 8 positions agree with TRBD1. V gave up 4 bases and J gave up 3 bases; unmatched junction bases: 6. Germline V gene sequence: CDR1 SGHKS, CDR2 YYEKEE (reference sequence). This CDR3 region has 14 residues. CDR3 coding DNA: TGTGCCAGCAGCGCCCGGACAGGGTACTACGAGCAGTACTTC. It yields the protein CASSARTGYYEQYF.

The rearrangement uses TRBV18 and TRBJ2-2; TRBD1 matches at 8 bases. The ends lost 3 bases at V and 4 bases at J; junction bases unmatched: 10. CDR3 length equals 17 residues. The germline CDR1 and CDR2 sequences are KGHSH and LQKENI. The CDR3, as DNA: TGTGCCAGCTCACCGGGGCTACAACAGGGGGTCACCGGGGAGCTGTTTTTT. Its translation: CASSPGLQQGVTGELFF.

The V gene is TRBV28, the J gene TRBJ2-1; D is perhaps TRBD1 (6 bases). V lost 2 bases and J 4 bases, leaving 12 bases between the germline ends. CDR3 length equals 15 residues. Per germline, CDR1 MDHEN and CDR2 SYDVKM. This CDR3 is CASSLTGIRYNEQFF. The DNA for the CDR3 is TGTGCCAGCAGTTTAACAGGGATAAGGTACAATGAGCAGTTCTTC.